Shown below are 22 T cell receptor beta chains from a single sample sequenced in a study of T cell repertoires and HLA-DP antigens. Here the label signifies: CD137+ CD4 T cells sorted after culture with HeLa expressing allogeneic HLA-DP. Stimulation used HeLa cells expressing transduced HLA-DPA1/DPB1, HLA-DM, invariant chain and CD80. After approximately 15 days, CD4+ cells were restimulated approximately a day with the same allogeneic DPB1. TCRdb keeps only in-frame clones here, not all; method: immunoSEQ multiplex PCR. The sample includes 450 to 600 clones, roughly 58% of them seen just once. What was sequenced was alloreactive CD137+ CD4+ T cells from cultured PBMCs. The sample's subset: CD137+ CD4+ cells sorted after approximately 25 h restimulation with the allogeneic HLA-DP-expressing HeLa cells. Receptor source: a man in his 60s in good health and CMV-seronegative.

The chain employs TRBV30 and TRBJ2-1; possible D gene TRBD2, 6 bases. There are 14 residues in the CDR3. Between the trimmed V and J ends, which lost 0 bases and 6 bases, there was a span of 12 bases. Per germline, CDR1 GTSNPN and CDR2 SVGIG (reference sequence). CDR3 protein: CAWSVGEVRNEQFF. The DNA for the CDR3 is TGTGCCTGGAGTGTGGGGGAGGTGCGCAATGAGCAGTTCTTC.

The V and J genes are TRBV5-6 and TRBJ1-5; D call uncertain. The CDR3 sequence is 13 residues long. Trimming took off 4 bases at V and 6 bases at J, with 11 bases between the two ends. Per germline, CDR1 SGHDT and CDR2 YYEEEE. The CDR3 DNA reads TGTGCCAGCAGCCCTTTCTCCGGTCAGCCCCAGCATTTT. The encoded protein is CASSPFSGQPQHF.

The chain has TRBV5-8 and TRBJ2-7; 9 nucleotides match TRBD1. Looked up from germline, CDR1 is SGHTS and CDR2 is YDEGEE. V was clipped by 2 bases and J by 3 bases; unmatched bases: 6. The CDR3 totals 15 residues. Written as DNA, the CDR3 is TGTGCCAGCAGCTTAACCAGGACAGGGGTCTACGAGCAGTACTTC. Its protein is CASSLTRTGVYEQYF.

Judged by abundance, this clone is hyperexpanded. This sample also contains other DNA sequences that code for the same CDR3. The chain employs TRBV19 and TRBJ1-5, with a tentative D call TRBD1 (6 bases). The germline gives CDR1 LNHDA, CDR2 SQIVND (reference sequence). The V end lost 9 bases, the J end lost 3 bases, and 18 bases lay between the germline ends. This CDR3 is built from 15 residues. The CDR3 DNA is TGTGCCAGAGGGGGGGCAGGGGAGAACAATCAGCCCCAGCATTTT. Amino acid sequence: CARGGAGENNQPQHF.

Only a few counts were recorded for this clone. The chain employs TRBV7-9 and TRBJ1-6, with D hard to call. V was pared by 2 bases and J by 10 bases, with 12 bases between. CDR1 is SEHNR and CDR2 is FQNEAQ in the germline V gene (reference sequence). The CDR3 spans 14 residues. This CDR3 reads CASSLSSEGSPLHF. The DNA for the CDR3 is TGTGCCAGCAGCTTATCCAGTGAAGGCTCACCCCTCCACTTT. The entire variable domain, with the rest obtained from reference TRBV7-9 and TRBJ1-6, is as follows: DTGVSQNPRHKITKRGQNVTFRCDPISEHNRLYWYRQTLGQGPEFLTYFQNEAQLEKSRLLSDRFSAERPKGSFSTLEIQRTEQGDSAMYLCASSLSSEGSPLHFGNGTRLTVT.

By its share, this clone is large. The chain links TRBV6-5 to TRBJ1-2; 9 nucleotides line up with TRBD1. Germline values: CDR1 MNHEY, CDR2 SVGAGI. The CDR3 is 14 amino acids. V lost 8 bases, J lost 7 bases, and 11 bases stayed unmatched. DNA for the CDR3: TGTGCCAGCCGCCCGCGGGGACAGGGATTTGGCTACACCTTC. This gives the protein CASRPRGQGFGYTF.

The chain carries TRBV6-8 and TRBJ1-3; D unclear. The CDR3 spans 15 residues. The germline V gene encodes CDR1 MNHGY and CDR2 SAAAGT. V lost 7 bases to trimming and J lost 1 base, with 14 bases between them. In nucleotides, the CDR3 is TGTGCCAGCACCGCCGCCCCCAGGTCTGGAAACACCATATATTTT. Residues: CASTAAPRSGNTIYF.

The chain uses TRBV9 and TRBJ1-1; tentatively, D is TRBD1 (5 bases). The ends were cut back, 0 bases at V and 4 bases at J, with 13 bases in the middle. This CDR3 has 15 residues. Germline CDR1 and CDR2: SGDLS and YYNGEE. CDR3 residues: CASSVDSGQGTEAFF. For the CDR3, the DNA is TGTGCCAGCAGCGTAGATTCGGGTCAGGGCACTGAAGCTTTCTTT.

This chain uses TRBV27 with TRBJ1-1; a weak D match, TRBD1 (5 bases). Germline V gives CDR1 MNHEY, CDR2 SMNVEV (reference sequence). The CDR3 loop spans 14 amino acids. Between the trimmed V and J ends, which lost 4 bases and 6 bases, there was a span of 15 bases. In nucleotides, the CDR3 is TGTGCCAGCAGTTCCCTTTTCGGGGCTCCTGAAGCTTTCTTT. This encodes CASSSLFGAPEAFF.

This clone was picked up a small number of times. The CDR3 bases are TGCGCCAGCAGTGATCCAGCCCCCTGGGTTTCGGATGAGCAGTTCTTC. The encoded protein is CASSDPAPWVSDEQFF. The chain combines TRBV10-1 with TRBJ2-1; D is ambiguous. Germline V gene sequence: CDR1 WNHNN, CDR2 SYGVQD (reference sequence). This CDR3 is built from 16 residues. Trimming took off 3 bases at V and 8 bases at J, with 20 bases between the two ends.

This chain uses TRBV10-3 with TRBJ2-6; no definite D call. Germline V gene sequence: CDR1 ENHRY, CDR2 SYGVKD. Trimming shortened V by 2 bases and J by 5 bases, and 10 bases separated the two germline ends. CDR3 length: 15 residues. CDR3 in amino acids: CAISEIQSRANVLTF. CDR3 coding DNA: TGTGCCATCAGTGAGATACAAAGTCGGGCCAACGTCCTGACTTTC.

The DNA for the CDR3 is TGTGCCAGCAGCTTAACGGAGGGGGCTGAAGCTTTCTTT. It codes for CASSLTEGAEAFF. V is TRBV7-3 and J is TRBJ1-1, with a weak D call TRBD1 (6 bases). Germline CDR1 is SGHTA and CDR2 is FQGTGA. Trimming removed 0 bases from V and 6 bases from J, with 8 bases in between. The CDR3 extends over 13 amino acids.

V usage is TRBV7-2 and J usage is TRBJ2-3, with D possibly called TRBD1 or TRBD2 (6 bases each). The CDR3 runs 17 residues. Trimming stripped 5 bases from V and 7 bases from J, with 25 bases between. Germline V gene lookup returns CDR1 SGHTA and CDR2 FQGNSA. The CDR3 coding sequence is TGTGCCAGCAGCAAACGAGGGACGGGGGCAGAATTGAATACGCAGTATTTT. Protein: CASSKRGTGAELNTQYF. Full variable domain (remainder filled in from reference TRBV7-2 and TRBJ2-3): GAGVSQSPSNKVTEKGKDVELRCDPISGHTALYWYRQSLGQGLEFLIYFQGNSAPDKSGLPSDRFSAERTGGSVSTLTIQRTQQEDSAVYLCASSKRGTGAELNTQYFGPGTRLTVL.

This clone has only one observation. The chain combines TRBV5-1 with TRBJ1-4; unclear D gene. Looked up from germline, CDR1 is SGHRS and CDR2 is YFSETQ. The CDR3 is made up of 13 amino acids. The V end lost 4 bases, the J end lost 6 bases, and 10 bases lay between the germline ends. As DNA, the CDR3 is TGCGCCAGCAGCCCGGACCTGGATGAAAAACTGTTTTTT. Translating it yields CASSPDLDEKLFF.

This chain uses TRBV2 with TRBJ2-7; D may be TRBD1 (6 bases). From germline, CDR1 is SNHLY and CDR2 FYNNEI. The V and J ends lost 3 bases and 0 bases respectively, with 18 bases between them. This CDR3 comprises 17 residues. The CDR3 bases are TGTGCCAGCAGTGATATATTGATGGGGGCAAGCTCCTACGAGCAGTACGTC. It encodes CASSDILMGASSYEQYV.

V is TRBV30 and J is TRBJ2-5, with D perhaps assigned TRBD1 or TRBD2 (7 bases each). V lost 0 bases and J lost 5, with 13 bases in between. The CDR3 spans 14 residues. The germline gives CDR1 GTSNPN, CDR2 SVGIG (reference sequence). The CDR3 region has the DNA TGTGCCTGGAGTGTTAACAGGGGAGGGGAGACCCAGTACTTC. Amino acid sequence: CAWSVNRGGETQYF. Combining the CDR3 with reference TRBV30 and TRBJ2-5 gives the whole variable domain SQTIHQWPATLVQPVGSPLSLECTVEGTSNPNLYWYRQAAGRGLQLLFYSVGIGQISSEVPQNLSASRPQDRQFILSSKKLLLSDSGFYLCAWSVNRGGETQYFGPGTRLLVL.

Only a few counts were recorded for this clone. V usage is TRBV7-3 and J usage is TRBJ2-2; D remains ambiguous. The germline V and J ends were trimmed by 0 bases and 9 bases, with 8 bases remaining between them. The CDR3 has 13 amino acids. Germline lookup yields CDR1 SGHTA and CDR2 FQGTGA. CDR3 DNA sequence: TGTGCCAGCAGCTTAACAAAGGGCCGGGAGCTGTTTTTT. Amino acids: CASSLTKGRELFF.

The V and J genes are TRBV7-9 and TRBJ1-1; D possibly corresponds to TRBD1 (6 bases). Germline CDR1 is SEHNR and CDR2 is FQNEAQ (reference sequence). The CDR3 loop spans 14 amino acids. Deletions cut 1 base from V and 2 bases from J, with 8 bases between. The CDR3 reads CASSLGGANTEAFF. CDR3 nucleotide sequence: TGTGCCAGCAGCTTAGGGGGGGCCAACACTGAAGCTTTCTTT.

The chain has TRBV7-8 and TRBJ2-5; the match to TRBD1 covers 7 bases. The CDR3 runs 14 residues. Germline CDR1 and CDR2: SGHVS and FQNEAQ. V gave up 3 bases and J gave up 5 bases; unmatched junction bases: 6. CDR3 nucleotide sequence: TGTGCCAGCAGCTTGGGGACAGAAGGGGAGACCCAGTACTTC. Protein product: CASSLGTEGETQYF.

The chain employs TRBV5-6 and TRBJ1-4, with 7 bases aligning to TRBD1. The CDR3 has 14 amino acids. V shed 7 bases and J 3 bases; nucleotides not matched to a gene: 6. Germline CDR1 SGHDT, CDR2 YYEEEE. The CDR3 DNA follows: TGTGCCAGCGCGGGCGGGACAGCTAATGAAAAACTGTTTTTT. Its protein is CASAGGTANEKLFF.

On this clone itself: Other DNA sequences within the sample encode an identical CDR3. The DNA of the CDR3 is TGTGCCAGCACAACTGGGGGCGGTGGGGGCTACACCTTC. Translating gives CASTTGGGGGYTF. The chain recombines TRBV2 with TRBJ1-2; a weak D match, TRBD1 (6 bases). V dropped 7 bases and J dropped 8 bases, with 17 bases sitting between them. Germline loops: CDR1 SNHLY, CDR2 FYNNEI. The CDR3 length is 13 residues.

The rearrangement joins TRBV11-2 to TRBJ2-3, with 10 bases that match TRBD1. The CDR3 is 14 residues long. The V and J ends lost 5 bases and 5 bases, in that order; junction bases with no gene match: 4. Germline V gene data show CDR1 as SGHAT and CDR2 as FQNNGV. For the CDR3, the DNA is TGTGCCAGCAGCAGGGGACAGGGGAGAGATACGCAGTATTTT. This encodes CASSRGQGRDTQYF.